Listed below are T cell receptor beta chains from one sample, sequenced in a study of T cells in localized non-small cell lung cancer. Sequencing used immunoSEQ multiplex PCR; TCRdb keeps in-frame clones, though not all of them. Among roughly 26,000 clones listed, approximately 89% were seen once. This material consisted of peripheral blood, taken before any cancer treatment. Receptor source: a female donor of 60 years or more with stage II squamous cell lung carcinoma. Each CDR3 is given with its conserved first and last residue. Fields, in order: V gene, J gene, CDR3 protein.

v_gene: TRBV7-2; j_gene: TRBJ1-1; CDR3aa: CASSPGVVAFF
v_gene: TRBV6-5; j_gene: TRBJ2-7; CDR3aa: CASSYRGQGSYEQYF
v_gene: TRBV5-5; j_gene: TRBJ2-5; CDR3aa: CASSFGQGETQYF
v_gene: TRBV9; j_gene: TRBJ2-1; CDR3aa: CASSVATARAQKKDEQFF
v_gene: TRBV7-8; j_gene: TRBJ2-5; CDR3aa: CASSFTLETQYF
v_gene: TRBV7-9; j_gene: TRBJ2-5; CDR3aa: CASSRVRQGETQYF
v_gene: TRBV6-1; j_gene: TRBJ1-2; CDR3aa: CASSGRGYGYTF
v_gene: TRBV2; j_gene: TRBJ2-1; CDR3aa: CASSEGQPYNEQFF
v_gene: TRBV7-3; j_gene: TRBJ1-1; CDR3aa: CASSATGLGTEAFF
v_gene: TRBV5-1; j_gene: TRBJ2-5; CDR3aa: CASSLADGGWETQYF
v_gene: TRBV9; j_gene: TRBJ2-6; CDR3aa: CASSTSGAGANVLTF
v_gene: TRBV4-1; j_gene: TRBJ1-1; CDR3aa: CASSQHSPGGAMSTEAFF
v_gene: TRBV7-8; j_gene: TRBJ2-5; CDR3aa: CASSPETRTIQETQYF
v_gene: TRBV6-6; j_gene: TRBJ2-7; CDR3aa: CASSSRDDYEQYF
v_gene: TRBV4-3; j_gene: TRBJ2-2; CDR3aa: CASSQDVGWQGDTGELFF
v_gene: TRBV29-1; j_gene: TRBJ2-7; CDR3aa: CSVRDQIYEQYF
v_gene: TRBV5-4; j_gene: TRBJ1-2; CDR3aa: CASIAGRGSGGYTF
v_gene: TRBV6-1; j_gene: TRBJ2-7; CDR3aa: CASITGLAVAYEQYF
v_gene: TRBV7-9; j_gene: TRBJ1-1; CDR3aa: CASSSLSGGAFF
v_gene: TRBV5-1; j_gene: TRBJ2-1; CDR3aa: CASTPGGAGYNEQFF
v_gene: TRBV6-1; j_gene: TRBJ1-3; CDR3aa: CASTLGGNTIYF
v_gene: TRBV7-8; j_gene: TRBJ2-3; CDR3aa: CASSLGSGVADTQYF
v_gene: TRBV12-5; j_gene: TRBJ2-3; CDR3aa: CASGFGGADTQYF
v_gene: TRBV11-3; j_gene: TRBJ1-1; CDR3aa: CASSKGTGNTEAFF
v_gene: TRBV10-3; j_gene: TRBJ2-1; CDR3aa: CAISARQGVDEQFF
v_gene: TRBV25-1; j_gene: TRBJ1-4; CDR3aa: CASRGYTGVQSEKLFF
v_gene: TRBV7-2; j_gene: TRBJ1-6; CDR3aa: CASSPPGGRLNSPLHF
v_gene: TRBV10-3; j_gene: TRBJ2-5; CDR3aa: CAISESNRVQETQYF
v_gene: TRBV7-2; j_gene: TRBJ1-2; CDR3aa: CASSLGGSYGYTF
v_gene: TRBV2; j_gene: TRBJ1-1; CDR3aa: CASWDRIGGSTEAFF
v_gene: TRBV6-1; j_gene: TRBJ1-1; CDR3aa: CASKWRSEAFF
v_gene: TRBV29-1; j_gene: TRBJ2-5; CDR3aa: CSVDRGLETQYF
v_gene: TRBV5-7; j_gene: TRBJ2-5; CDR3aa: CASGFRQGFEETQYF
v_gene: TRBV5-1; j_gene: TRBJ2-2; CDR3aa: CASSLGRTWSTGELFF
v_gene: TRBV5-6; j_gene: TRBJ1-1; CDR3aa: CASSFGFEGDTEAFF
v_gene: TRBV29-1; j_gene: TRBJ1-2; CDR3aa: CSAVSANNYGYTF
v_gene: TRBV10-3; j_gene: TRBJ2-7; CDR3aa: CAISESGPGQYF
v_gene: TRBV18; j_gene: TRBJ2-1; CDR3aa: CASSPGTGGLNEQFF
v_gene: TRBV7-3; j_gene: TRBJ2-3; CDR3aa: CASSLDRDDTQYF
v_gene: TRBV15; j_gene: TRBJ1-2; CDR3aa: CATSRGCGKTYGYTF
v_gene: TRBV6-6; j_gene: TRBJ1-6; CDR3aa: CASRLQGAGSPLHF
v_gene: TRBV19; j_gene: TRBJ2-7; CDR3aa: CASSKAGGIYEQYF
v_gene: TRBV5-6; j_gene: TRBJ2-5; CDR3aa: CASRRALAGEETQYF
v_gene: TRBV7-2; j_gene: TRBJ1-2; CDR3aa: CASSQDGTGDMVGYTF